This record looks at one TCR beta chain sequence and its context. This entry is derived from a study of control samples from healthy donors and cancer patients. This CDR3 spans 16 amino acids. The V gene's germline CDR1 is SGDLS and CDR2 YYNGEE. V was trimmed by 0 bases and J by 2 bases, leaving 13 bases between them. Assay used: immunoSEQ multiplex PCR; TCRdb lists only in-frame clones, some missing. The repertoire consists of over 120,000 clones, with about 95% occurring once and the leading ten covering 14%. The chain recombines TRBV9 with TRBJ2-3, with a tentative D call TRBD1 (5 bases). The receptor's source is a man aged 60 to 75 with colorectal cancer. Specimen: PBMCs. The CDR3 spells CASSVAGQGLTDTQYF. The DNA for the CDR3 is TGTGCCAGCAGCGTAGCGGGCCAGGGCCTCACAGATACGCAGTATTTT.